This TCR beta chain was identified during a study of identical twins listed by TCRdb under 2016. Regarding the study in general: TCR alpha and beta repertoires from monozygotic twins, unrelated adults of various ages and cord blood were deep-sequenced to test whether fetal clonotypes persist. To rule out contamination, the twin experiments were replicated at different times with different library preparation protocols. Overall study results and their limits: Abundant cord blood beta clonotypes had fewer insertions, young adult naive repertoires showed a similar but weaker trend, and memory repertoires showed no such trend. In monozygotic twins, recombination models systematically underestimated out-of-frame TCR alpha sharing, but the models matched the sharing seen between unrelated individuals. Compared with coincidental sharing between unrelated individuals, an excess of low generation-probability sequences was observed among out-of-frame TCR alpha sequences shared between twins. Invariant T cells such as MAIT and iNKT could partly confound zero-insertion analyses, although diverse VJ usage argued against such confounding for most clonotypes. Because the same donors could not be followed over many years, conclusions were based on cross-sectional statistical analysis. In beta out-of-frame sequences, excess twin sharing was weaker, because having fewer shared sequences lowered the signal-to-noise ratio.

There are 17 amino acids in the CDR3, from cysteine to phenylalanine inclusive. Just the 51-base CDR3 DNA is kept, in frame starting at base 1. CDR1 and CDR2 are read off the germline V gene as MGHRA and YSYEKL. Trimming accounts for 3 bases at V and 7 bases at J, while the number of junction bases matched to no gene is 13. This clonotype was counted only a few times. Its antigen is still unknown. No quality values exist for individual bases; no much larger clone is one base distant. All donors were healthy Caucasians. The twin cohort comprised three pairs of female monozygotic twins, all aged about 18 to 29 years. CD4+ and CD8+ T cell populations were isolated with positive isolation kits from Invitrogen. Receptor amplification or capture employed 5' RACE. The instrument given in TCRdb is Illumina HiSeq 2000. A universal primer binding site was added through template switching, and the final cDNA carried a unique molecular identifier so that TCR cDNA molecules could be counted accurately. First-strand cDNA for TCR alpha and beta chains was synthesized from specific primers in the conserved constant-segment region. To control for contamination, each cDNA library was double barcoded with a SMART-Mk sample barcode plus Illumina barcodes. TruSeq adapter sequences, together with Illumina sample barcodes, were added in two successive PCR steps. Sequencing of the TCR alpha and beta cDNA libraries was done on the Illumina HiSeq platform using custom primers. The study's processing was this. Unique molecular identifiers were extracted from raw reads with MiGEC, and CDR3 positions were determined with MiXCR. Recombination models were inferred per individual with the repgenHMM and IGoR tools using an EM algorithm. The analysis of shared clonotypes was done with the tcR package in R, with sharing normalized by the product of cloneset sizes. To study raw recombination without the effects of thymic and clonal selection, out-of-frame nonproductive sequences were analyzed. The public reads were quality trimmed at Q25 with fastp and then assembled into clones with MiXCR by TCRdb, keeping productive beta chains. Each CDR3 protein gets just one entry, which takes the most common genes and DNA from the rows behind it. TCRdb's processing, not the authors', yielded these V and J calls. This sample is represented by 260,000 or so distinct CDR3 sequences; 6% to 8.5% of them were singletons. Under 7% of the sample is taken by the ten largest.

The same sample was also studied in work on yellow fever vaccine responses in identical twins. As the second publication notes: The T cell response to vaccination in identical twins was reported by the authors to appear partly convergent and partly personalized. In the study, vaccine-responding T cell clones were precisely tracked in identical twins.

The rearranged chain carries TRBV4-1 and TRBJ2-7; 12 middle bases align to TRBD1. This TCR came from a woman under 30 in good health. Material for sequencing was CD8+ T cells sorted from blood. CDR3 protein: CASSQEPPGTGGEEQYF. The base sequence is TGCGCCAGCAGCCAGGAACCCCCCGGGACAGGGGGCGAAGAGCAGTACTTC.